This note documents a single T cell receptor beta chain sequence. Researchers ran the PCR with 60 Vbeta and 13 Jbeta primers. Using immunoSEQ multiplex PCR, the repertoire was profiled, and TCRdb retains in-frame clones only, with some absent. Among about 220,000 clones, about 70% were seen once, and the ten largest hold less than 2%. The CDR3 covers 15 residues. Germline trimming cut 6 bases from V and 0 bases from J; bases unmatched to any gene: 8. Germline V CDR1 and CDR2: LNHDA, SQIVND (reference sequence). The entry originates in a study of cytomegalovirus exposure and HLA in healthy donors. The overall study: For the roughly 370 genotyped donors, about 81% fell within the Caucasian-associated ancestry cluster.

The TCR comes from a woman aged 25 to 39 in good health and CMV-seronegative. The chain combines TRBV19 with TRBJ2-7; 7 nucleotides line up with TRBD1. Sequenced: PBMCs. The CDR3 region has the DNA TGTGCCAGTAGGAATGGACAGGTAAGCTCCTACGAGCAGTACTTC. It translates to CASRNGQVSSYEQYF. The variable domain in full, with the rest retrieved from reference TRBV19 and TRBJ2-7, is DGGITQSPKYLFRKEGQNVTLSCEQNLNHDAMYWYRQDPGQGLRLIYYSQIVNDFQKGDIAEGYSVSREKKESFPLTVTSAQKNPTAFYLCASRNGQVSSYEQYFGPGTRLTVT.